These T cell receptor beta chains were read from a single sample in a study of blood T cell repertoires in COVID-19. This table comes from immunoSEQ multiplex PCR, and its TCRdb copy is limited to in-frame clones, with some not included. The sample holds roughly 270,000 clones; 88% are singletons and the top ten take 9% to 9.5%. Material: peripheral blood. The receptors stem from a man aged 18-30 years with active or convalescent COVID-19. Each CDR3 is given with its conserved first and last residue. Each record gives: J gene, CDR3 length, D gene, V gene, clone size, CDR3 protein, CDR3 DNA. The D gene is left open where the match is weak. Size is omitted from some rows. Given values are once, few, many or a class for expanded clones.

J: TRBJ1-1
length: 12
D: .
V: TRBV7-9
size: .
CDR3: CASSPWGVEAFF
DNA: TGTGCCAGCAGCCCGTGGGGGGTTGAAGCTTTCTTT

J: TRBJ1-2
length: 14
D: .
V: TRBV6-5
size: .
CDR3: CASGTSGSYYGYTF
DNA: TGTGCCAGCGGAACATCCGGGAGCTACTATGGCTACACCTTC

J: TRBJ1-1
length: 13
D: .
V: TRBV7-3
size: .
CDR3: CASSLDRNTEAFF
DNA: TGTGCCAGCAGCTTAGACAGGAACACTGAAGCTTTCTTT

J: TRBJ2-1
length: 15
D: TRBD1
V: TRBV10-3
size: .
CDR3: CAISPLTGPYNEQFF
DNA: TGTGCCATCAGTCCTCTGACAGGGCCGTACAATGAGCAGTTCTTC

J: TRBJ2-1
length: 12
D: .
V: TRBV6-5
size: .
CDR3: CASSYLEGVQFF
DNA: TGTGCCAGCAGTTACTTAGAGGGGGTACAGTTCTTC

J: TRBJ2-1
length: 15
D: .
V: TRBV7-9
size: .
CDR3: CASSPGHISYNEQFF
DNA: TGTGCCAGCAGCCCCGGACACATCTCCTACAATGAGCAGTTCTTC

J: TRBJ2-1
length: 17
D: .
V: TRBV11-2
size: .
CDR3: CASSLGGGRGPYNEQFF
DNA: TGTGCCAGCAGCTTAGGGGGAGGGCGGGGGCCTTACAATGAGCAGTTCTTC

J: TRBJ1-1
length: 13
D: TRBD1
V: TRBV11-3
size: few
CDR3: CASSSRQGTEAFF
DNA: TGTGCCAGCAGCTCCCGACAGGGGACTGAAGCTTTCTTT

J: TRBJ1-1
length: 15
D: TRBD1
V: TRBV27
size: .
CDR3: CASSFGQGSNTEAFF
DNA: TGTGCCAGCAGTTTCGGACAGGGTTCGAACACTGAAGCTTTCTTT

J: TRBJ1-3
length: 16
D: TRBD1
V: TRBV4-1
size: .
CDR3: CASTSLQGAKGNTIYF
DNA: TGCGCCAGCACGTCCCTCCAGGGGGCGAAAGGAAACACCATATATTTT

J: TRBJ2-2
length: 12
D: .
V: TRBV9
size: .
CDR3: CASSASGGELFF
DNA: TGTGCCAGCAGCGCCTCAGGCGGGGAGCTGTTTTTT

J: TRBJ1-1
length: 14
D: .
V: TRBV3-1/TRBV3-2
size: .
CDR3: CASSQGARNTEAFF
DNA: TGTGCCAGCAGCCAGGGGGCCCGGAACACTGAAGCTTTCTTT

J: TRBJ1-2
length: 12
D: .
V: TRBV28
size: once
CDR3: CASEWANYGYTF
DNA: TGTGCCAGCGAGTGGGCGAACTATGGCTACACCTTC

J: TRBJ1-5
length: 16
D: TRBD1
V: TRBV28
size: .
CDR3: CASSLLGQGTNQPQHF
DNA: TGTGCCAGCAGTCTACTAGGACAGGGAACCAATCAGCCCCAGCATTTT

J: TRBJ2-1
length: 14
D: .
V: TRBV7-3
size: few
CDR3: CASSPDRLGNEQFF
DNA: TGTGCCAGCAGCCCCGACAGGCTGGGGAATGAGCAGTTCTTC

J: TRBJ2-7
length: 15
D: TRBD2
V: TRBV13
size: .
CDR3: CASTSGGGRSYEQYF
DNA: TGTGCCAGCACCTCGGGGGGGGGCAGGTCCTACGAGCAGTACTTC

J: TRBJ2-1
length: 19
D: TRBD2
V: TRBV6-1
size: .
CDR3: CASSVVGLAGVGSYNEQFF
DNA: TGTGCCAGCAGTGTTGTGGGACTAGCGGGGGTAGGTTCCTACAATGAGCAGTTCTTC

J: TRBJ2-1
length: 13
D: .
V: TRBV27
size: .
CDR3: CASSSNEYNEQFF
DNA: TGTGCCAGCAGTTCGAACGAGTACAATGAGCAGTTCTTC

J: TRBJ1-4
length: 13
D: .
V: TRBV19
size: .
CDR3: CASRRQINEKLFF
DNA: TGTGCCAGTAGGCGGCAGATCAATGAAAAACTGTTTTTT

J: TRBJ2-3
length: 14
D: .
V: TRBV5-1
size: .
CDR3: CASRTGGGADTQYF
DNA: TGCGCCAGCAGAACTGGAGGGGGCGCCGATACGCAGTATTTT

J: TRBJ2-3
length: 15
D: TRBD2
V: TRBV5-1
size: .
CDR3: CASSLIGGSTDTQYF
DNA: TGCGCCAGCAGCTTGATCGGGGGGAGCACAGATACGCAGTATTTT

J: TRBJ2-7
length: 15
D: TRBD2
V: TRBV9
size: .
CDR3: CASTVGTSTPYEQYF
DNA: TGTGCCAGCACCGTCGGGACTAGCACCCCCTACGAGCAGTACTTC

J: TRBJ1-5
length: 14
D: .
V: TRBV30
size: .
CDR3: CAWSVSERNQPQHF
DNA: TGTGCCTGGAGTGTTTCGGAGCGCAATCAGCCCCAGCATTTT

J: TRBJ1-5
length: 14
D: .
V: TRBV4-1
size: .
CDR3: CASSQAVSNQPQHF
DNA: TGCGCCAGCAGCCAGGCCGTTAGCAATCAGCCCCAGCATTTT

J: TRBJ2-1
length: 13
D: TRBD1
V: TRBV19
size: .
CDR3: CASSRDRMYEQFF
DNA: TGTGCCAGTAGCCGGGACAGGATGTATGAGCAGTTCTTC

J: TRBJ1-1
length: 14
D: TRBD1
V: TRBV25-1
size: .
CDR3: CASSVQGAVTEAFF
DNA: TGTGCCAGCAGTGTACAGGGGGCCGTCACTGAAGCTTTCTTT

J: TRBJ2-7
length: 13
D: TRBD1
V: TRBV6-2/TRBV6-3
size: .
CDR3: CASGLTGGHEQYF
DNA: TGTGCCAGCGGTTTAACAGGGGGCCACGAGCAGTACTTC

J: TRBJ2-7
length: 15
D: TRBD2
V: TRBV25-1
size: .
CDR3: CASTGGEGISYEQYF
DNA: TGTGCCAGCACCGGCGGGGAGGGGATCTCCTACGAGCAGTACTTC

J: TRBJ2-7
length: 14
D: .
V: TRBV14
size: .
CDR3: CASSQVAGLHEQYF
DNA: TGTGCCAGCAGCCAAGTCGCAGGGCTCCACGAGCAGTACTTC

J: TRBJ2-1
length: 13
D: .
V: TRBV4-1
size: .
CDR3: CASSQPDRNQQFF
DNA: TGCGCCAGCAGCCAACCAGACAGAAACCAGCAGTTCTTC

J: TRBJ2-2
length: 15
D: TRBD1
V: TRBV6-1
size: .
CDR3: CASSDGQGDTGELFF
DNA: TGTGCCAGCAGTGACGGACAGGGAGATACCGGGGAGCTGTTTTTT

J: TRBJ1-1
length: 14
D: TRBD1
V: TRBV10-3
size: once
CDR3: CAIGAGQMNTEAFF
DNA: TGTGCCATCGGGGCGGGACAGATGAACACTGAAGCTTTCTTT

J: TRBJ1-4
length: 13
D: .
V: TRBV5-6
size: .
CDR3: CASSPSHREKLFF
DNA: TGTGCCAGCAGCCCCTCACATCGAGAAAAACTGTTTTTT

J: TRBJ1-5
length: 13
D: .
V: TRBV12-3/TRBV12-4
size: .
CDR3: CASSLTGNQPQHF
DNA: TGTGCCAGCAGTTTAACAGGGAATCAGCCCCAGCATTTT

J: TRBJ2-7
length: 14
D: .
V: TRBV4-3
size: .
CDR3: CASSDGTQGYEQYF
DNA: TGCGCCAGCAGTGACGGGACTCAAGGCTACGAGCAGTACTTC

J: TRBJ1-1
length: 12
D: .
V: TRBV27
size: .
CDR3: CASRRQNTEAFF
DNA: TGTGCCAGCAGACGACAGAACACTGAAGCTTTCTTT

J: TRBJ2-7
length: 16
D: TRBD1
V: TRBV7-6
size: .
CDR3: CASSLGGGQGAYEQYF
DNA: TGTGCCAGCAGCTTGGGCGGGGGACAGGGGGCTTACGAGCAGTACTTC

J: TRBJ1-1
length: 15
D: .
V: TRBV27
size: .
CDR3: CASSLTGMGQTEAFF
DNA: TGTGCCAGCAGTTTGACAGGAATGGGTCAGACTGAAGCTTTCTTT

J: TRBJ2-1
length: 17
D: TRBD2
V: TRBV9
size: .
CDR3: CASSVTTSGGLYNEQFF
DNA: TGTGCCAGCAGCGTAACAACTAGCGGGGGGTTATACAATGAGCAGTTCTTC

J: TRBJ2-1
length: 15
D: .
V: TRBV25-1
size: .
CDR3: CASSLPGEGEKEQFF
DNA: TGTGCCAGCAGCCTCCCCGGGGAAGGAGAAAAGGAGCAGTTCTTC

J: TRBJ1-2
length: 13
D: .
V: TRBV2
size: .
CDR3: CASRTGQNYGYTF
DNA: TGTGCCAGCAGGACAGGTCAGAACTATGGCTACACCTTC

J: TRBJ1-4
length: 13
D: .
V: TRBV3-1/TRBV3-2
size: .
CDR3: CASSQLGGGELFF
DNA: TGTGCCAGCAGCCAACTTGGGGGGGGTGAACTGTTTTTT

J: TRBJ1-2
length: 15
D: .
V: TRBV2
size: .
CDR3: CASREPGVFGEGYTF
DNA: TGTGCCAGCAGAGAACCAGGGGTTTTCGGTGAGGGCTACACCTTC

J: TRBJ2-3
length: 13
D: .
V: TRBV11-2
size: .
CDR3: CASSPSGTDTQYF
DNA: TGTGCCAGCAGCCCTTCTGGCACAGATACGCAGTATTTT

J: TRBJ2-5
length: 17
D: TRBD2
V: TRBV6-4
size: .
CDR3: CASSDSGSGDPQETQYF
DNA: TGTGCCAGCAGTGACTCGGGTAGCGGGGACCCCCAAGAGACCCAGTACTTC

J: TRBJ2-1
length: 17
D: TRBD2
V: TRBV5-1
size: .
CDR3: CASSLLLAGLSYNEQFF
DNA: TGCGCCAGCAGCTTACTTCTAGCGGGGTTGTCCTACAATGAGCAGTTCTTC

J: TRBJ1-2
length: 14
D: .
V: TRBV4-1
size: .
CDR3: CASSQSQGNYGYTF
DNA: TGCGCCAGCAGCCAATCTCAGGGAAACTATGGCTACACCTTC

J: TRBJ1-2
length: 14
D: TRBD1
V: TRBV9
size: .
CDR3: CASSVTGGVYGYTF
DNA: TGTGCCAGCAGCGTAACAGGGGGGGTCTATGGCTACACCTTC

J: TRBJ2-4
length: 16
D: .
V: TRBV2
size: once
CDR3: CASSESSGTPQNIQYF
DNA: TGTGCCAGCAGTGAAAGTTCCGGGACACCACAAAACATTCAGTACTTC

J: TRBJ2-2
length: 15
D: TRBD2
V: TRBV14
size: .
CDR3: CASRLGLAGVGELFF
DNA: TGTGCCAGCAGACTGGGACTAGCGGGAGTCGGGGAGCTGTTTTTT

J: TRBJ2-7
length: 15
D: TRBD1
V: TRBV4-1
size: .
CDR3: CASSLSGTGIHEQYF
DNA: TGCGCCAGCAGCCTCTCCGGGACAGGGATCCACGAGCAGTACTTC

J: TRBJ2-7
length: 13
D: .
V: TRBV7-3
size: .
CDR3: CASSPPDSYEQYF
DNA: TGTGCCAGCAGCCCTCCGGACTCTTACGAGCAGTACTTC

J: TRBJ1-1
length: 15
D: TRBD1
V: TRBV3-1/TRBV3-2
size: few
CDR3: CASSQTGGTGGKAFF
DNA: TGTGCCAGCAGCCAAACCGGGGGGACAGGGGGTAAAGCTTTCTTT

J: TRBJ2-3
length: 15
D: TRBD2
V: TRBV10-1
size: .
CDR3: CASSESGGARDTQYF
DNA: TGCGCCAGCAGTGAGAGCGGGGGGGCCAGAGATACGCAGTATTTT